This T cell receptor beta chain was identified in a study of T cells in Graves' hyperthyroidism and ophthalmopathy. This clonotype occurred many times. The CDR3 regions of TCR beta were amplified from RNA transcripts. HTBI primers were employed in a first-round RT-PCR of the TCR CDR3. MiXCR was run by TCRdb on the multiplex PCR reads, yielding one entry per CDR3 protein. The sample consists of some 370,000 distinct CDR3 sequences, approximately 18% of them appearing once. Diagnosis of hyperthyroidism was new in patients aged 18 to 65, and its duration was under 2 months. The germline gives CDR1 SGHAT, CDR2 FQNNGV. The trim removed 5 bases at V and 9 bases at J, leaving 9 bases unmatched. This CDR3 has 15 residues.

Material for sequencing was blood. This receptor was identified in a woman aged 25 to 39 with Graves' hyperthyroidism that later progressed to Graves' ophthalmopathy. J is TRBJ2-5 and V is TRBV11-2, with 13 bases aligning to TRBD2. The CDR3 loop is CASSRGTSGEGAQYF. In nucleotides, the CDR3 is TGTGCCAGCAGCCGAGGGACTAGCGGGGAGGGGGCCCAGTACTTC.